Given below is one T cell receptor (beta chain) in context. Its specific antigen is unknown. Base qualities were left out, and no much larger clone turns up one base away. Ficoll-Paque density gradient centrifugation was the method used to isolate PBMCs. This sample stems from a study of T-cell memory formation after mild COVID-19 (dated by TCRdb to about 2021). Turning to the overall study: TCR sequence clusters from the two donors were found to be largely donor specific. Two young, previously healthy adult volunteers made up the cohort, one male and one female. T-cell clones expanding and contracting after mild COVID-19 in a couple of donors were tracked by longitudinal TCRalpha and TCRbeta repertoire sequencing.

From cysteine to phenylalanine, the CDR3 is 13 amino acids long. The entry retains the CDR3 DNA only, 39 bases that are in frame from base 1. V sheds 3 bases and J sheds 2 bases, leaving 7 bases between their ends. CDR1 and CDR2 (LNHDA, SQIVND) derive from the germline V gene (reference sequence). Overall results and qualifications from the work: Contracting CD4+ clones turned up mainly in the CM and EM memory subsets, whereas EMRA was where CD8+ clones were enriched. The second-wave clones that peaked on day 37 were not confirmed to be SARS-CoV-2 specific. Only a couple of mild cases were covered in the study, and larger cohorts including severe cases with pre-infection samples were considered necessary. Some responding clones were detected in pre-infection memory, which suggested that pre-existing cross-reactive memory T cells had joined the SARS-CoV-2 response. Balanced CD4/CD8 phenotypes were observed for clones contracting from day 15 to 85, whereas a bias towards CD4+ was observed for a second wave of clones expanding from day 15 to 37.

The sequencing machine was an Illumina NovaSeq 6000. TCRalpha and TCRbeta cDNA libraries were built by 5'RACE with constant-segment primers, adding sample barcodes and unique molecular identifiers. Trizol reagent was used to extract RNA from every sample. Library amplification was performed in two PCR steps, and a second sample barcode and Illumina TruSeq adapters were introduced in the second step. Sequencing of libraries was performed on an Illumina NovaSeq with 2 x 150 bp paired-end reads. In the source study's methods: Reads were demultiplexed and collapsed into UMI-guided consensus sequences with migec v1.2.7. With mixcr v2.1.11, UMI consensuses were aligned to TRA and TRB V and J templates and assembled into clonotypes. Expanded or contracted clonotypes were those called significant by both edgeR and NoisET, with noise models trained on biological replicates. For edgeR calls, a false discovery rate-adjusted p below 0.01 and a log2 fold-change threshold of 1 were applied. As an exploratory analysis of dynamics, PCA with hierarchical clustering was applied to max-normalized trajectories of the 1000 most abundant clonotypes. The CD4 or CD8 phenotype of responding clones was assigned using the separately sequenced CD4+ and CD8+ repertoires. TCRdb reran the public reads through fastp at Q25 and MiXCR, keeping productive beta chains. Here each entry gathers all rows of one CDR3 protein and keeps the most common genes and DNA. Clone size and V and J calls follow TCRdb, not the original study. The sample records about 320,000 distinct CDR3 sequences, approximately 15% of which are singletons. Of the sample, 21% falls within the top ten clones.

The chain is encoded by TRBV19 joined to TRBJ1-2, with the D gene too uncertain to name. Input material: PBMCs or a T cell subset sorted from them (not recorded which). This clonotype was obtained from a man younger than 35 who had mild COVID-19 (a few samples of this study predate the infection). The sample titles of this study are shuffled in the database, so cell type and time point are left out; the donor was told from shared clones. The CDR3 region: CASSMGINYGYTF. The DNA is as follows: TGTGCCAGTAGTATGGGGATCAACTATGGCTACACCTTC.